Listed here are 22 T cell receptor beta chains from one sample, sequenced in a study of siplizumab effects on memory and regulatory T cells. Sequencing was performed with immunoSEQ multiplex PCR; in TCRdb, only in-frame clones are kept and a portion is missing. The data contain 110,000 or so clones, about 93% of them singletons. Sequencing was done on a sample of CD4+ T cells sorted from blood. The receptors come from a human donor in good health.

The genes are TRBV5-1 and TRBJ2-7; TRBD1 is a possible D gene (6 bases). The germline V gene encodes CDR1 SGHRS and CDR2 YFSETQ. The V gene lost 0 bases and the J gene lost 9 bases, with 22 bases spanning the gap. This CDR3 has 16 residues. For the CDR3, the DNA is TGCGCCAGCAGCTTGGACCCCACGGGCGCAGCGACAGGGCAGTACTTC. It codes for CASSLDPTGAATGQYF.

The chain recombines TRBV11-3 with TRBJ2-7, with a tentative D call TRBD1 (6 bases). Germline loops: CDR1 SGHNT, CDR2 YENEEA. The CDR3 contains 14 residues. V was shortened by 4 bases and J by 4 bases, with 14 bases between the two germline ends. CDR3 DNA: TGTGCCAGCAGCTCCGTACAGGGACCTTACGAGCAGTACTTC. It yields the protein CASSSVQGPYEQYF.

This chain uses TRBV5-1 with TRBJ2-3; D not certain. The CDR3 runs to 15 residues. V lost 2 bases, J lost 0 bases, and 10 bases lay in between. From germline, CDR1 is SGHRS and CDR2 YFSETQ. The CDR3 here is CASSFGGTSTDTQYF. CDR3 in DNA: TGCGCCAGCAGCTTCGGCGGAACTAGCACAGATACGCAGTATTTT.

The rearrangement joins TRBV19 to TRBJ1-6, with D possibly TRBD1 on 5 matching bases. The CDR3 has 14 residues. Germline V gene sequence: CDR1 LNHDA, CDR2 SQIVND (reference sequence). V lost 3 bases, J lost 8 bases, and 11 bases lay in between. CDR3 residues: CASSMRGDHSPLHF. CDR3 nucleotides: TGTGCCAGTAGTATGAGGGGAGATCATTCACCCCTCCACTTT.

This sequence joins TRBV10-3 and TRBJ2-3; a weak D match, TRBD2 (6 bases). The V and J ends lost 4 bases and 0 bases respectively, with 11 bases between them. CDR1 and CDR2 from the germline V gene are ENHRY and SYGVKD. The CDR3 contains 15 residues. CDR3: CAISGMRGSTDTQYF. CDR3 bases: TGTGCCATCAGTGGGATGCGGGGTAGCACAGATACGCAGTATTTT.

CDR3 DNA sequence: TGTGCCAGCAGCTCCCAGGGGAGTATAACCTACGAGCAGTACTTC. Translated: CASSSQGSITYEQYF. V usage is TRBV7-2 and J usage is TRBJ2-7; D perhaps matches TRBD1 (6 bases). Per the germline V gene, CDR1 is SGHTA and CDR2 is FQGNSA. V shed 4 bases and J shed 2 bases, with 15 bases lying between them. This CDR3 contains 15 residues.

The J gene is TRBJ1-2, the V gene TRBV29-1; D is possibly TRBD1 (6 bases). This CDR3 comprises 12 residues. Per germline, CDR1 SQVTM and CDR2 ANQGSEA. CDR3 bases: TGCGGGGGGGCAGGCTCTAACTATGGCTACACCTTC. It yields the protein CGGAGSNYGYTF.

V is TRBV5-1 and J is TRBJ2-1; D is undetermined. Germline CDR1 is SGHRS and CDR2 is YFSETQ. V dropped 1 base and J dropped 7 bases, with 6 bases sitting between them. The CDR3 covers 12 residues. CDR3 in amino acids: CASSLQANEQFF. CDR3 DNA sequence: TGCGCCAGCAGCTTGCAAGCAAATGAGCAGTTCTTC.

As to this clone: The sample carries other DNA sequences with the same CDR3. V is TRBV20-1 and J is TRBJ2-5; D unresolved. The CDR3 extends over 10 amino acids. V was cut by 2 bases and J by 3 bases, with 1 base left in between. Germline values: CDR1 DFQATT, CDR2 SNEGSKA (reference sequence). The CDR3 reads CSARKETQYF. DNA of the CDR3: TGCAGTGCTAGAAAAGAGACCCAGTACTTC.

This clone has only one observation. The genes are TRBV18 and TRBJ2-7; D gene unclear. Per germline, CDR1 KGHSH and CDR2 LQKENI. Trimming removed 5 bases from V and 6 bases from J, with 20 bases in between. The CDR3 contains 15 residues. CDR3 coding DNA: TGTGCCAGCTCAAGGGATCGGCGAATCGGCTCCGAGCAGTACTTC. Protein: CASSRDRRIGSEQYF.

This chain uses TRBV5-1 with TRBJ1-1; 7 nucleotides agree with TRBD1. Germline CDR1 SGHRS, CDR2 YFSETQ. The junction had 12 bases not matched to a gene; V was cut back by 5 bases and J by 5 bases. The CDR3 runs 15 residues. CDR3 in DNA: TGCGCCAGCAGAGGTGACAGGGAGATATCGACTGAAGCTTTCTTT. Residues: CASRGDREISTEAFF.

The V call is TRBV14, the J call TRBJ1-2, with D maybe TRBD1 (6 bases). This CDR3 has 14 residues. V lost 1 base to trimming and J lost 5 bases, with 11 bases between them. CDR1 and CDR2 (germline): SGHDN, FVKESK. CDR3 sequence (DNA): TGTGCCAGCAGCCAAGGACAGGTCGGTTATGGCTACACCTTC. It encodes CASSQGQVGYGYTF.

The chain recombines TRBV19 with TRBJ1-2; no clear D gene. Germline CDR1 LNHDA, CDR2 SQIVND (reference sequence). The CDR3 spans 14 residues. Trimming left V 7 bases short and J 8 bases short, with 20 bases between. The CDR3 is CASTASSLLRGYTF. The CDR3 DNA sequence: TGTGCCAGTACCGCCAGTTCGCTGTTAAGAGGCTACACCTTC.

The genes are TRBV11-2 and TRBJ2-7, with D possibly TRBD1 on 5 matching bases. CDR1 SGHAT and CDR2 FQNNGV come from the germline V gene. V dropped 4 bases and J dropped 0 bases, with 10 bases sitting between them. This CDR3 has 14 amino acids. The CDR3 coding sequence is TGTGCCAGCAGCTACGAGACAGTCTCCTACGAGCAGTACTTC. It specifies CASSYETVSYEQYF.

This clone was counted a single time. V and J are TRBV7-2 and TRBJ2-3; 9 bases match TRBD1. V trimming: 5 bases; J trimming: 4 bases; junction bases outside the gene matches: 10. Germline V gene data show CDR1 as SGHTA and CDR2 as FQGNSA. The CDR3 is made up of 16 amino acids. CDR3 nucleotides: TGTGCCAGCAGCCCTAGGGGACAGGGCAGTTCAGATACGCAGTATTTT. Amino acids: CASSPRGQGSSDTQYF. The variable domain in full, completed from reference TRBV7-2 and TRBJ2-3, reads GAGVSQSPSNKVTEKGKDVELRCDPISGHTALYWYRQSLGQGLEFLIYFQGNSAPDKSGLPSDRFSAERTGGSVSTLTIQRTQQEDSAVYLCASSPRGQGSSDTQYFGPGTRLTVL.

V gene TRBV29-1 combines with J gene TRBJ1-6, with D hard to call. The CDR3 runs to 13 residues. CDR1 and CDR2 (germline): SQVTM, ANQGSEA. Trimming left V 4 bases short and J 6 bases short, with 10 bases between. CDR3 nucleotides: TGCAGCGTTGCAGGATCGGGTAATTCACCCCTCCACTTT. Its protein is CSVAGSGNSPLHF. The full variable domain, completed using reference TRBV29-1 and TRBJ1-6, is SAVISQKPSRDICQRGTSLTIQCQVDSQVTMMFWYRQQPGQSLTLIATANQGSEATYESGFVIDKFPISRPNLTFSTLTVSNMSPEDSSIYLCSVAGSGNSPLHFGNGTRLTVT.

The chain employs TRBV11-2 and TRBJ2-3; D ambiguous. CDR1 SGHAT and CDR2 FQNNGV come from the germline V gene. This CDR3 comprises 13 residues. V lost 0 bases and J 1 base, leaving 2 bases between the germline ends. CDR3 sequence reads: CASSLDGTDTQYF. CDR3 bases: TGTGCCAGCAGCTTAGATGGCACAGATACGCAGTATTTT.

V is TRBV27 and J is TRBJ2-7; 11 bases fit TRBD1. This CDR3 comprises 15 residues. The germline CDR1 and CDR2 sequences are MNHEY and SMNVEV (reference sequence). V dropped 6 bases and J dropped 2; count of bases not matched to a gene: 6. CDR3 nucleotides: TGTGCCAGCAGAGCCGGGACAGGGGGTGCCTACGAGCAGTACTTC. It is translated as CASRAGTGGAYEQYF.

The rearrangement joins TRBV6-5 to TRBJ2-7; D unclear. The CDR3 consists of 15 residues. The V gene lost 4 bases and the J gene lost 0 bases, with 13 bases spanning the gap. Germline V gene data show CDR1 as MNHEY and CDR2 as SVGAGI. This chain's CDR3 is CASSSTGGSSYEQYF. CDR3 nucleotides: TGTGCCAGCAGTTCCACCGGTGGCAGCTCCTACGAGCAGTACTTC.

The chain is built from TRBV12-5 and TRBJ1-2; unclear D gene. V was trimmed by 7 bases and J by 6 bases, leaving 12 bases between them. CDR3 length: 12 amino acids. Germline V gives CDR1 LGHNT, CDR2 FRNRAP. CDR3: CASVTPAHGYTF. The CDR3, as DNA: TGTGCTAGTGTCACGCCAGCCCATGGCTACACCTTC.

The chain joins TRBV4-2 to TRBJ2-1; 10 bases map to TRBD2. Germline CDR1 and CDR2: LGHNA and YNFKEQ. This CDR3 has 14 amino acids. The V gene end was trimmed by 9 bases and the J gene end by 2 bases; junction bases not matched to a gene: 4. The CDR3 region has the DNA TGTGCCAGGCGGACTAGCGGACCCTACAATGAGCAGTTCTTC. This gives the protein CARRTSGPYNEQFF.

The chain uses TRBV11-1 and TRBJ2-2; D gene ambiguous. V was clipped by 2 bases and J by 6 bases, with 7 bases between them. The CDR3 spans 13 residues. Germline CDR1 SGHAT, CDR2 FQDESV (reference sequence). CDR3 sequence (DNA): TGTGCCAGCAGCTTAAGGACGGCCGGGGAGCTGTTTTTT. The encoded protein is CASSLRTAGELFF. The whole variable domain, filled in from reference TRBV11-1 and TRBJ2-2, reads EAEVAQSPRYKITEKSQAVAFWCDPISGHATLYWYRQILGQGPELLVQFQDESVVDDSQLPKDRFSAERLKGVDSTLKIQPAELGDSAMYLCASSLRTAGELFFGEGSRLTVL.